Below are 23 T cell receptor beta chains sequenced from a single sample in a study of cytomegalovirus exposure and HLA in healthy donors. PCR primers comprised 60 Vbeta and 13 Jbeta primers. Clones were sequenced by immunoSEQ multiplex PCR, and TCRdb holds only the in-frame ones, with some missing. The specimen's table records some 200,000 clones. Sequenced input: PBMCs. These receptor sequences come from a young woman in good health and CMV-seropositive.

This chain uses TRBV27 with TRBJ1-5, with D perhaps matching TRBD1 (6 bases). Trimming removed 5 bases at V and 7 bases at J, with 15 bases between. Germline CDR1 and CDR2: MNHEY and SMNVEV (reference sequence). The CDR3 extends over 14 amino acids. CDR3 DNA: TGTGCCAGCAGTCCCATACAGGGAAGGCAGCCCCAGCATTTT. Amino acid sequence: CASSPIQGRQPQHF.

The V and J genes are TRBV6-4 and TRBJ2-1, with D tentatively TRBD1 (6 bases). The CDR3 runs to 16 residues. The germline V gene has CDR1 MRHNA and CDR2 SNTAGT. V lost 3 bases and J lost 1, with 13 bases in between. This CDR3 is CASSEVQGSSYNEQFF. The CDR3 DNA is TGTGCCAGCAGTGAAGTACAGGGTTCGTCCTACAATGAGCAGTTCTTC.

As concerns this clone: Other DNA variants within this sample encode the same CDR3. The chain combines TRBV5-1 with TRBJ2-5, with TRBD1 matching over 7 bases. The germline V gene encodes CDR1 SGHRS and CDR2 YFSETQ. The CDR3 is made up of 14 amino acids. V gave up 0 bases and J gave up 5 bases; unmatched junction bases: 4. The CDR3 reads CASSLEGGGETQYF. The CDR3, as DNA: TGCGCCAGCAGCTTGGAAGGGGGCGGTGAGACCCAGTACTTC.

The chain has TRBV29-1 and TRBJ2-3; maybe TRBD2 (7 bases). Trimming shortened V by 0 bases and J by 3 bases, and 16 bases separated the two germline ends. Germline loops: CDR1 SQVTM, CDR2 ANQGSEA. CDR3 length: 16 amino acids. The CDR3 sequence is CSVEDRGAERTDTQYF. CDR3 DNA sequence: TGCAGCGTTGAAGATCGGGGGGCAGAGCGGACAGATACGCAGTATTTT.

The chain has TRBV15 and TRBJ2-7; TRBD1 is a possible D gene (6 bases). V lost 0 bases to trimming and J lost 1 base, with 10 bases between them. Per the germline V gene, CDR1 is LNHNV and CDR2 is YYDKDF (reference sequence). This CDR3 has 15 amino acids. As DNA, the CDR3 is TGTGCCACCAGCAGAGATAGGGGGATTTCCTACGAGCAGTACTTC. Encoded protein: CATSRDRGISYEQYF. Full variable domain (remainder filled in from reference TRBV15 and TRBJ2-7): DAMVIQNPRYQVTQFGKPVTLSCSQTLNHNVMYWYQQKSSQAPKLLFHYYDKDFNNEADTPDNFQSRRPNTSFCFLDIRSPGLGDTAMYLCATSRDRGISYEQYFGPGTRLTVT.

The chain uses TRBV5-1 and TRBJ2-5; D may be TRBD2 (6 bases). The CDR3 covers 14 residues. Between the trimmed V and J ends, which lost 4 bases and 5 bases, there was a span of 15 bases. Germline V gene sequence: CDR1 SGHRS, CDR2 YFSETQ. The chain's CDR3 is CASSLGLPSETQYF. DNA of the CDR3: TGCGCCAGCAGCCTAGGACTACCCTCCGAGACCCAGTACTTC.

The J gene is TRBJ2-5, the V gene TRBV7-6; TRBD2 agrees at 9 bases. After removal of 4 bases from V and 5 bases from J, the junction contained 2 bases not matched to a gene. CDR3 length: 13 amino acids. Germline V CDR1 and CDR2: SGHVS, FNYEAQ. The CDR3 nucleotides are TGTGCCAGCAGCTCCAGCGGGAGGGAGACCCAGTACTTC. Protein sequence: CASSSSGRETQYF. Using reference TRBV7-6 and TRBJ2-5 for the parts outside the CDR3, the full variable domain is GAGVSQSPRYKVTKRGQDVALRCDPISGHVSLYWYRQALGQGPEFLTYFNYEAQQDKSGLPNDRFSAERPEGSISTLTIQRTEQRDSAMYRCASSSSGRETQYFGPGTRLLVL.

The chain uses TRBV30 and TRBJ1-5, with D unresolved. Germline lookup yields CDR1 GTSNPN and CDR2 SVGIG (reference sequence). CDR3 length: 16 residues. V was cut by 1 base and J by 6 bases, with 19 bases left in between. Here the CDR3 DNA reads TGTGCCTGGAGTGCTCCTCCCCTTTCCCAGTCTCAGCCCCAGCATTTT. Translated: CAWSAPPLSQSQPQHF. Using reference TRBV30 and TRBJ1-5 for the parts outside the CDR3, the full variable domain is SQTIHQWPATLVQPVGSPLSLECTVEGTSNPNLYWYRQAAGRGLQLLFYSVGIGQISSEVPQNLSASRPQDRQFILSSKKLLLSDSGFYLCAWSAPPLSQSQPQHFGDGTRLSIL.

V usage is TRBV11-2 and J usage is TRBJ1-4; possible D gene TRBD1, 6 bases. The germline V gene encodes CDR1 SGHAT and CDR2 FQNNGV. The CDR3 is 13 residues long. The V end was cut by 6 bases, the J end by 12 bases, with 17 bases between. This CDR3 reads CASSSTGGPQLFF. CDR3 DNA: TGTGCCAGCAGTTCCACCGGGGGGCCACAACTGTTTTTT.

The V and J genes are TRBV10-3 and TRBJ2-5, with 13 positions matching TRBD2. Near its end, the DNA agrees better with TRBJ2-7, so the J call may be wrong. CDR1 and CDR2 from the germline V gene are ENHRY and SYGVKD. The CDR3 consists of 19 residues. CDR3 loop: CAISAKILTSGRDYYEQYF. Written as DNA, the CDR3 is TGTGCCATCAGTGCCAAGATCCTAACTAGCGGGAGGGATTACTACGAGCAGTACTTC.

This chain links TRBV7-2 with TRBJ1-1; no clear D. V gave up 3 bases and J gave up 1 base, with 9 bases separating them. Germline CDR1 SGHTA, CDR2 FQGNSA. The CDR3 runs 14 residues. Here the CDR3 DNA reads TGTGCCAGCAGCTTCCAAAGAGGGAACACTGAAGCTTTCTTT. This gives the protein CASSFQRGNTEAFF.

The CDR3 protein is CAISGTSGGAVDTQYF. The CDR3 bases are TGTGCCATCAGTGGAACTAGCGGGGGGGCGGTAGATACGCAGTATTTT. The chain uses TRBV10-3 and TRBJ2-3; 13 nucleotides align to TRBD2. The CDR3 contains 16 residues. Looked up from germline, CDR1 is ENHRY and CDR2 is SYGVKD. V lost 4 bases, J lost 5 bases, and 6 bases stayed unmatched.

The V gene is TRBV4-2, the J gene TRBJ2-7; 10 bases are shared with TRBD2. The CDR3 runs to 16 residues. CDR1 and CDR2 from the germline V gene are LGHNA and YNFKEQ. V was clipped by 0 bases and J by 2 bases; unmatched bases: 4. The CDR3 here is CASSQEGSGGPYEQYF. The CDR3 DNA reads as TGTGCCAGCAGCCAAGAGGGTAGCGGGGGGCCCTACGAGCAGTACTTC.

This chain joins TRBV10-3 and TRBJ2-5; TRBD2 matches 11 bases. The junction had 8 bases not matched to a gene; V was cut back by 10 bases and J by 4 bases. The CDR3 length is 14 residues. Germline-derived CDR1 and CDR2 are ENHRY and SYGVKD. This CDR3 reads CATRTSGSAETQYF. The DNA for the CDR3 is TGTGCCACGCGCACTAGCGGGAGCGCAGAGACCCAGTACTTC.

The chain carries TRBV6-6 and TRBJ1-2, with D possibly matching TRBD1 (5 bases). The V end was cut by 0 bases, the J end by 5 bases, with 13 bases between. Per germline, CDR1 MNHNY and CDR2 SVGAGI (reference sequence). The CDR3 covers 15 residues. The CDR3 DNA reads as TGTGCCAGCAGTTACTCGGGGGAGGGGTCGTATGGCTACACCTTC. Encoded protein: CASSYSGEGSYGYTF.

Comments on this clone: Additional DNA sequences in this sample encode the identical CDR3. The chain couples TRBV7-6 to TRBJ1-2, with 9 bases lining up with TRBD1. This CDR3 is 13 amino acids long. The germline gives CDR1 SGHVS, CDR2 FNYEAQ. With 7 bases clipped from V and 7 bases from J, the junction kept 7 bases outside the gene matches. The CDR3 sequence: CASTPQGAGGYTF. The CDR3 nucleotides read TGTGCCAGCACCCCACAGGGGGCTGGTGGCTACACCTTC. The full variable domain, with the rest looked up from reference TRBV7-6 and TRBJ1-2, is GAGVSQSPRYKVTKRGQDVALRCDPISGHVSLYWYRQALGQGPEFLTYFNYEAQQDKSGLPNDRFSAERPEGSISTLTIQRTEQRDSAMYRCASTPQGAGGYTFGSGTRLTVV.

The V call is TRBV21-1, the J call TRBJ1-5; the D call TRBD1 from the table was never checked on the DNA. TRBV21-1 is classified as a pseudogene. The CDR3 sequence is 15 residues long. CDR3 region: CASRARGPHNQPQHF. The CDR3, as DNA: TGTGCCAGCAGGGCAAGGGGGCCTCACAATCAGCCCCAGCATTTT.

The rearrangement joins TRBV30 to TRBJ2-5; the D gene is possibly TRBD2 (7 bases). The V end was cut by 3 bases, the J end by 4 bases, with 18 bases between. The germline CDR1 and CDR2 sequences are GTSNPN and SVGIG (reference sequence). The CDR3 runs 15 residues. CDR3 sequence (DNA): TGTGCCTGGAGGGGAGGGGCGGGGGCTGGAGAGACCCAGTACTTC. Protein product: CAWRGGAGAGETQYF.

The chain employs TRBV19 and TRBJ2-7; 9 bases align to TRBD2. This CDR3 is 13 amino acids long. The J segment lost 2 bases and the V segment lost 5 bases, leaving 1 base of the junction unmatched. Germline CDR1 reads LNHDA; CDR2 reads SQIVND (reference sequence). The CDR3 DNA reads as TGTGCCAGTAGTTTAGCGGGGGCCTACGAGCAGTACTTC. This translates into CASSLAGAYEQYF.

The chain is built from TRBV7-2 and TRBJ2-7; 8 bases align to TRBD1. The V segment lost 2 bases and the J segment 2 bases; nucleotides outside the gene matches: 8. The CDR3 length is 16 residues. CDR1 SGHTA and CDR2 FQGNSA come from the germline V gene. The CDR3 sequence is CASSLSYGQGTYEQYF. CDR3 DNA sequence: TGTGCCAGCAGCTTAAGTTACGGACAGGGAACCTACGAGCAGTACTTC.

CDR3: CASSPGTGGPYEQYF. In nucleotides, the CDR3 is TGTGCCAGCAGCCCCGGTACGGGGGGGCCCTACGAGCAGTACTTC. The rearrangement links TRBV5-4 to TRBJ2-7; 8 bases are shared with TRBD2. Germline V gives CDR1 SGHNT, CDR2 YYREEE (reference sequence). The CDR3 is made up of 15 amino acids. The junction had 8 bases not matched to a gene; V was cut back by 4 bases and J by 2 bases. The whole variable domain, filled in from reference TRBV5-4 and TRBJ2-7, reads ETGVTQSPTHLIKTRGQQVTLRCSSQSGHNTVSWYQQALGQGPQFIFQYYREEENGRGNFPPRFSGLQFPNYSSELNVNALELDDSALYLCASSPGTGGPYEQYFGPGTRLTVT.

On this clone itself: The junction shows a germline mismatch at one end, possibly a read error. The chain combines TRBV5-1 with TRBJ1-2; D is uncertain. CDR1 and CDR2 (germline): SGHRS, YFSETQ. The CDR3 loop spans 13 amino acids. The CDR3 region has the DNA TGCGCCAGCAGCTTGGGAGGTGACTATAGCTACACCTTC. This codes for CASSLGGDYSYTF.

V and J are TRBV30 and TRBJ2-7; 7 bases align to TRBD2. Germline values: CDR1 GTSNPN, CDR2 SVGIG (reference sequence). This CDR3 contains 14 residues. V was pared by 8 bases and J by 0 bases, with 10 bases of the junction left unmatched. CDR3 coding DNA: TGTGCCGGATGGACGGGAGGCACCTCCTACGAGCAGTACTTC. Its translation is CAGWTGGTSYEQYF. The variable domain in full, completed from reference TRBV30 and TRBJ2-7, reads SQTIHQWPATLVQPVGSPLSLECTVEGTSNPNLYWYRQAAGRGLQLLFYSVGIGQISSEVPQNLSASRPQDRQFILSSKKLLLSDSGFYLCAGWTGGTSYEQYFGPGTRLTVT.